Here is one T cell receptor (beta chain) with its context. The antigen is unknown. These data belong to a study of blood T cells in healthy people across ages. Study-wide findings and caveats: Reliance upon unsorted PBMCs precluded definitive naive versus antigen-experienced comparison. Per million T cells, the diversity of TCR beta decreased roughly linearly as age advanced.

Unmatched junction bases numbered 5, after V lost 3 bases and J lost 3 bases. This CDR3 region has 16 residues. In germline, CDR1 is SGHAT, CDR2 FQNNGV. With a J-beta primer mix and a sample-barcoded 5' primer, a second PCR ran about 6 to 11 cycles. Each CDR3 protein is one row after TCRdb ran MiXCR on the 5' RACE reads. The sample lists 1,800,000 or so distinct CDR3 sequences; about two fifths were seen once. The receptor's source is a human donor in good health. Sequencing input: blood. V is TRBV11-2 and J is TRBJ2-7, with 13 bases aligning to TRBD2. The CDR3 loop is CASSFDRTSGGYEQYF. CDR3 DNA sequence: TGTGCCAGCAGCTTCGACCGGACTAGCGGGGGCTACGAGCAGTACTTC.